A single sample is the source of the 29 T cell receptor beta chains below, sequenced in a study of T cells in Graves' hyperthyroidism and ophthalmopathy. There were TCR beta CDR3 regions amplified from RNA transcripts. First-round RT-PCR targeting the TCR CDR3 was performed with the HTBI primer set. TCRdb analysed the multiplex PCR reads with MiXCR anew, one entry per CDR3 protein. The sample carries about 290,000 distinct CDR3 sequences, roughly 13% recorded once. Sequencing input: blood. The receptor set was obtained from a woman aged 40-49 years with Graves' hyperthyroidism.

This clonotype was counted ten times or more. CDR3 sequence: CSARVPGLAYNEQFF. In nucleotides, the CDR3 is TGCAGTGCTAGAGTTCCGGGACTAGCGTACAATGAGCAGTTCTTC. The chain carries TRBV20-1 and TRBJ2-1, with 10 bases lining up with TRBD2. CDR1 and CDR2 (germline): DFQATT, SNEGSKA (reference sequence). This CDR3 contains 15 residues. V trimming: 1 base; J trimming: 4 bases; junction bases outside the gene matches: 4.

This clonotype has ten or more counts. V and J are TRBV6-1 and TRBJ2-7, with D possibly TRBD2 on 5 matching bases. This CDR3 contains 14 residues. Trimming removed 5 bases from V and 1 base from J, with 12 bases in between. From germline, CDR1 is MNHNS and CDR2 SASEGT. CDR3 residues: CASSYGVDSYEQYF. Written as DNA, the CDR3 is TGTGCCAGCAGTTACGGGGTTGATTCCTACGAGCAGTACTTC.

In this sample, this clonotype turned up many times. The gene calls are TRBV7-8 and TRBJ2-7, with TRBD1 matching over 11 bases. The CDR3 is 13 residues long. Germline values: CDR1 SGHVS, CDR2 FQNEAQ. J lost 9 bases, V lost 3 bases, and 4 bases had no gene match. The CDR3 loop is CASSLDRGLGQYF. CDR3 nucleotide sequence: TGTGCCAGCAGCTTGGACAGGGGGCTCGGGCAGTACTTC.

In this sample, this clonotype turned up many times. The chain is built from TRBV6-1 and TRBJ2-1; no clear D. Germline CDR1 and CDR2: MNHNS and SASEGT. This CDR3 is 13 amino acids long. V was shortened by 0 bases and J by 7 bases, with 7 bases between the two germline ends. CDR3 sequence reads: CASSEASRNEQFF. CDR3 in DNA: TGTGCCAGCAGTGAAGCATCCAGGAATGAGCAGTTCTTC.

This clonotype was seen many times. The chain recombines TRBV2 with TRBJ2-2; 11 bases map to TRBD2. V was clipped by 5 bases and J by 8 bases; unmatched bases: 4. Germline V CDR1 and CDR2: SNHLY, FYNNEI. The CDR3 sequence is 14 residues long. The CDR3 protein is CASSSTSGIGELFF. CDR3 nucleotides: TGTGCCAGCAGTTCGACTAGCGGGATTGGGGAGCTGTTTTTT.

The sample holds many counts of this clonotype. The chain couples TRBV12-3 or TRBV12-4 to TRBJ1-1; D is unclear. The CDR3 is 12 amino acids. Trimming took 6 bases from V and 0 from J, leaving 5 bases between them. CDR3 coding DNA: TGTGCCAGCAGGGGTATGAACACTGAAGCTTTCTTT. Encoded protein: CASRGMNTEAFF.

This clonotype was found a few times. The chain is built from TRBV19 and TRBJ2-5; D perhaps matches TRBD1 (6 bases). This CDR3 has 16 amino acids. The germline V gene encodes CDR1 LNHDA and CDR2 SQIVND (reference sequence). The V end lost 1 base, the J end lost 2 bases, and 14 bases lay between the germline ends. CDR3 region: CASSIAGRGIQETQYF. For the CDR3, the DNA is TGTGCCAGTAGTATAGCCGGCAGGGGCATTCAAGAGACCCAGTACTTC.

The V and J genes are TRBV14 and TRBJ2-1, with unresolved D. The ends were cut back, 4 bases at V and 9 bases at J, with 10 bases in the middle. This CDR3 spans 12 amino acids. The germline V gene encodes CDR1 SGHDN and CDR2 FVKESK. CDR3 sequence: CASSPSVFEQFF. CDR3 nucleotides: TGTGCCAGCAGCCCGTCGGTTTTTGAGCAGTTCTTC.

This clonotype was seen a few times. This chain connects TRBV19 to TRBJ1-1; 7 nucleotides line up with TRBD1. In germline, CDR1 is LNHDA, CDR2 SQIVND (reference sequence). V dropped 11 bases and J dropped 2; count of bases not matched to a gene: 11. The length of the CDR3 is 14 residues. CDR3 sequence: CARQQGGLNTEAFF. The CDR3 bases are TGTGCCCGACAGCAGGGGGGGCTAAACACTGAAGCTTTCTTT. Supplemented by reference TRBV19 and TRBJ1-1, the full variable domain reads DGGITQSPKYLFRKEGQNVTLSCEQNLNHDAMYWYRQDPGQGLRLIYYSQIVNDFQKGDIAEGYSVSREKKESFPLTVTSAQKNPTAFYLCARQQGGLNTEAFFGQGTRLTVV.

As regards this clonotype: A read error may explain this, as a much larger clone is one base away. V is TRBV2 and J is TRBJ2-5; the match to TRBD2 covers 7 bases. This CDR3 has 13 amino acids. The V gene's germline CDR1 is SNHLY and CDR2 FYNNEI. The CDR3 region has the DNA TGTGCCAGCTATAGCGGGCTCCAAGAGACCCAGCACTTC. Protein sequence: CASYSGLQETQHF. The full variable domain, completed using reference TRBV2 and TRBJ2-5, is EPEVTQTPSHQVTQMGQEVILRCVPISNHLYFYWYRQILGQKVEFLVSFYNNEISEKSEIFDDQFSVERPDGSNFTLKIRSTKLEDSAMYFCASYSGLQETQHFGPGTRLLVL.

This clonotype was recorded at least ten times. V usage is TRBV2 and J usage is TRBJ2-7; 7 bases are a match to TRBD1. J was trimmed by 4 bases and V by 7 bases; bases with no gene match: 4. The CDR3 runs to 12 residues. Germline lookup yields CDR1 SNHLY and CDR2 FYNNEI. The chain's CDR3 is CASTGRGYEQYF. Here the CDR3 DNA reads TGTGCCAGCACAGGCAGGGGGTACGAGCAGTACTTC. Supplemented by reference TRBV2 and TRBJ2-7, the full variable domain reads EPEVTQTPSHQVTQMGQEVILRCVPISNHLYFYWYRQILGQKVEFLVSFYNNEISEKSEIFDDQFSVERPDGSNFTLKIRSTKLEDSAMYFCASTGRGYEQYFGPGTRLTVT.

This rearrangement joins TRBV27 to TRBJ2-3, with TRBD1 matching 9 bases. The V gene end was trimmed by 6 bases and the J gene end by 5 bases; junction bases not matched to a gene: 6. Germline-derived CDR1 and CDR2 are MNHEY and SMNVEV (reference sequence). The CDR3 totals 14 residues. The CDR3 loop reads CASSPQGAIDTQYF. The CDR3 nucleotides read TGTGCCAGCAGCCCACAGGGGGCAATAGATACGCAGTATTTT.

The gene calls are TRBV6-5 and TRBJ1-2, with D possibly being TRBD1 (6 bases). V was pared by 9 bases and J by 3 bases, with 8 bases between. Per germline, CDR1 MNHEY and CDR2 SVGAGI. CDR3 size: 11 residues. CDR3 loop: CASGQYYGYTF. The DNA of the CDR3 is TGTGCCAGTGGACAGTACTATGGCTACACCTTC.

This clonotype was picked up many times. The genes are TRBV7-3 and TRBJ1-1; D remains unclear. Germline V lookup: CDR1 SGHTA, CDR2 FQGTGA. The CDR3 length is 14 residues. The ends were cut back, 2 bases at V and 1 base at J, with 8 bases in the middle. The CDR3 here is CASSLHPANTEAFF. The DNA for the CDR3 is TGTGCCAGCAGCTTACACCCCGCGAACACTGAAGCTTTCTTT.

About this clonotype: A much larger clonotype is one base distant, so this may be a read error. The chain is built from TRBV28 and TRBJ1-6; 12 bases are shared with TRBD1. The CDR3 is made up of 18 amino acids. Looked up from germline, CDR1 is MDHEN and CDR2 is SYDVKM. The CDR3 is CVSTNRDRGRWVVRPLHF. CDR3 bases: TGTGTCAGCACCAACCGGGACAGGGGGCGTTGGGTCGTTAGACCCCTCCACTTT.

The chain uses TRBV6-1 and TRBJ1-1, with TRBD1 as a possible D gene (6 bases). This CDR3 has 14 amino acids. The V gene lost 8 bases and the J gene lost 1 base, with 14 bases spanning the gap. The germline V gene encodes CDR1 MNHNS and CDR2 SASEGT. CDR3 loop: CASGEQGGNTEAFF. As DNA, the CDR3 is TGTGCCAGCGGAGAACAGGGTGGGAACACTGAAGCTTTCTTT.

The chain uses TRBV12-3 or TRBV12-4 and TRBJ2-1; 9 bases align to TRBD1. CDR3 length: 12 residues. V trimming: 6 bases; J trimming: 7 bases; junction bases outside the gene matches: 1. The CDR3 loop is CASRGTGNEQFF. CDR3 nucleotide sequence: TGTGCCAGCAGGGGGACAGGGAATGAGCAGTTCTTC.

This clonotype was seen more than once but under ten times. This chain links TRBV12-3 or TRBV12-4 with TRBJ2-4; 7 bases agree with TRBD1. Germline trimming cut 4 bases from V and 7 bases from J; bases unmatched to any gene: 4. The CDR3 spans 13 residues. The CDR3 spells CASSYDRANIQYF. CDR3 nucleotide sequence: TGTGCCAGCAGTTACGACAGGGCGAACATTCAGTACTTC.

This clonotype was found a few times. Here the CDR3 reads CSVAPRISYNEQFF. The CDR3 nucleotides read TGCAGCGTTGCTCCGCGAATCTCCTACAATGAGCAGTTCTTC. The chain carries TRBV29-1 and TRBJ2-1; no clear D gene. V was trimmed by 4 bases and J by 0 bases, leaving 10 bases between them. The CDR3 contains 14 residues. The V gene's germline CDR1 is SQVTM and CDR2 ANQGSEA.

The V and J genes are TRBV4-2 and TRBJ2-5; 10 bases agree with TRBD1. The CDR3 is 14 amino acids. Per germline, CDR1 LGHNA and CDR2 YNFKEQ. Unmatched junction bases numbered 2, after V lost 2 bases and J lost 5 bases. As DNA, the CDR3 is TGTGCCAGCAGCCAATCGACAGGGGGCGAGACCCAGTACTTC. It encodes CASSQSTGGETQYF.

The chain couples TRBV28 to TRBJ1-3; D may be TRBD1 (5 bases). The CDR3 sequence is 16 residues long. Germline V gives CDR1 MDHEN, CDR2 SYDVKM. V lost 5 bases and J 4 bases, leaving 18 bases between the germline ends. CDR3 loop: CASSIPLRVSGNTIYF. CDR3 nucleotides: TGTGCCAGCAGTATCCCACTCAGGGTGTCCGGAAACACCATATATTTT.

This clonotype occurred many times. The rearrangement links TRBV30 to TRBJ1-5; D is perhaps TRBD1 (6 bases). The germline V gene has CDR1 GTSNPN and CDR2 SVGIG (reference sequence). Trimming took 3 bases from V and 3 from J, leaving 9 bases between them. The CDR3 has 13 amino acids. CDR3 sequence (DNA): TGTGCCTGGAGAGGACAGAACAATCAGCCCCAGCATTTT. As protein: CAWRGQNNQPQHF.

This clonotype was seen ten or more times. In DNA, the CDR3 is TGTGCCAGCAGCCATCGGGGCTACCAAGAGACCCAGTACTTC. Amino acids: CASSHRGYQETQYF. The chain employs TRBV12-3 or TRBV12-4 and TRBJ2-5; either TRBD1 or TRBD2 may supply D (5 bases each). V shed 6 bases and J shed 0 bases, with 11 bases lying between them. This CDR3 has 14 amino acids.

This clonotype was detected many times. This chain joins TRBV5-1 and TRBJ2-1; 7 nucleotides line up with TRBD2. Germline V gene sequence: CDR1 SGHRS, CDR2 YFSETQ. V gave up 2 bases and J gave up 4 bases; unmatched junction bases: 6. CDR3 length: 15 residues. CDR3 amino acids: CASSFQAGPYNEQFF. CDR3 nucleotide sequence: TGCGCCAGCAGCTTCCAAGCGGGACCGTACAATGAGCAGTTCTTC.

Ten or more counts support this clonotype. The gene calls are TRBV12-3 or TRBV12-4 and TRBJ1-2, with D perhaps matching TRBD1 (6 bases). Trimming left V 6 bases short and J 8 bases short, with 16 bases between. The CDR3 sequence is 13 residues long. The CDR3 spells CASRLQGNLGYTF. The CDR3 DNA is TGTGCCAGCAGACTCCAGGGGAATTTGGGCTACACCTTC.

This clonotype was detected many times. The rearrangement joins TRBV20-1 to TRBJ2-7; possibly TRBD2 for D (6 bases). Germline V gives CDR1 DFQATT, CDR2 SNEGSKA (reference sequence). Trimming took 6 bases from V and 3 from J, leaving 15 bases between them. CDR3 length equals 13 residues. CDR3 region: CSAKMGGNYEQYF. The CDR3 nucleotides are TGCAGTGCCAAAATGGGCGGGAACTACGAGCAGTACTTC.

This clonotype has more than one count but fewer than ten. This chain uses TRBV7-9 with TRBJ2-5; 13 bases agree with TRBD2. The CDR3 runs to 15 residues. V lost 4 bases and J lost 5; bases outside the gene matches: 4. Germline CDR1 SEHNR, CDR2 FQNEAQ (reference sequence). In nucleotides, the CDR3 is TGTGCCAGCAGCTCCGGACTAGCGGGAGCTGAGACCCAGTACTTC. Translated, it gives CASSSGLAGAETQYF.

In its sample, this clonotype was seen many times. Written as DNA, the CDR3 is TGTGCCAGTGGTGGGGGGAACACAGATACGCAGTATTTT. Translating gives CASGGGNTDTQYF. The rearrangement uses TRBV28 and TRBJ2-3, with D maybe TRBD2 (6 bases). Germline V gene sequence: CDR1 MDHEN, CDR2 SYDVKM. Trimming left V 9 bases short and J 2 bases short, with 12 bases between. This CDR3 spans 13 amino acids.

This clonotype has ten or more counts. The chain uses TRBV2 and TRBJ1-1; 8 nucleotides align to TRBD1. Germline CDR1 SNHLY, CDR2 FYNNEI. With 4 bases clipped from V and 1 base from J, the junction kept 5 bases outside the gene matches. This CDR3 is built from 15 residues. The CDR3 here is CASSGQGAGNTEAFF. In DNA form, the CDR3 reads TGTGCCAGCAGTGGCCAGGGGGCGGGGAACACTGAAGCTTTCTTT.